This passage covers 27 T cell receptor beta chains from one sample sequenced in a study of cytomegalovirus exposure and HLA in healthy donors. PCR primers comprised 60 Vbeta and 13 Jbeta primers. Generated by immunoSEQ multiplex PCR, the TCRdb table keeps only in-frame clones and is missing some. The sample consists of under 150,000 clones, 75% to 80% of them appearing once. The source material was PBMCs. The receptors stem from a woman aged 40 to 50 in good health and CMV-seropositive.

This chain links TRBV19 with TRBJ1-3; D is uncertain. Trimming took 4 bases from V and 4 from J, leaving 17 bases between them. The CDR3 covers 16 residues. Per the germline V gene, CDR1 is LNHDA and CDR2 is SQIVND (reference sequence). The CDR3, as DNA: TGTGCCAGTAGTAGCCGAGGACGAGGGTCCGGAAACACCATATATTTT. Amino acids: CASSSRGRGSGNTIYF.

This clone was observed a single time. This chain connects TRBV18 to TRBJ1-2, with 7 bases fitting TRBD1. The junction had 4 bases not matched to a gene; V was cut back by 2 bases and J by 4 bases. CDR1 is KGHSH and CDR2 is LQKENI in the germline V gene. The CDR3 length is 14 residues. DNA for the CDR3: TGTGCCAGCTCACCAACAAGGGACAGCTATGGCTACACCTTC. It codes for CASSPTRDSYGYTF.

V usage is TRBV19 and J usage is TRBJ2-1; 10 bases are a match to TRBD1. With V trimmed by 6 bases and J by 5 bases, 4 bases remained unmatched. CDR3 length equals 14 residues. CDR1 and CDR2 from the germline V gene are LNHDA and SQIVND (reference sequence). The DNA of the CDR3 is TGTGCCAGTAGGGGGACAGGGGTAAACAATGAGCAGTTCTTC. It codes for CASRGTGVNNEQFF.

A few counts support this clone. This sequence joins TRBV13 and TRBJ1-3; D gene ambiguous. The germline V and J ends were trimmed by 6 bases and 0 bases, with 12 bases remaining between them. CDR3 length: 15 amino acids. Germline assignment: CDR1 PRHDT and CDR2 FYEKMQ (reference sequence). The chain's CDR3 is CASRRAGFSGNTIYF. The CDR3 DNA reads TGTGCCAGCAGGCGTGCGGGCTTCTCTGGAAACACCATATATTTT.

The rearrangement links TRBV7-2 to TRBJ2-7; 9 nucleotides agree with TRBD2. The CDR3 spans 15 residues. V gave up 2 bases and J gave up 2 bases; unmatched junction bases: 4. Germline CDR1 reads SGHTA; CDR2 reads FQGNSA. The CDR3 region has the DNA TGTGCCAGCAGCTTACGGCTAGCGGGGACCTACGAGCAGTACTTC. This encodes CASSLRLAGTYEQYF.

The rearrangement links TRBV7-9 to TRBJ2-7; 7 positions match TRBD2. V lost 1 base, J lost 0 bases, and 3 bases stayed unmatched. This CDR3 spans 15 amino acids. CDR1 is SEHNR, CDR2 FQNEAQ, per germline (reference sequence). The CDR3 nucleotides read TGTGCCAGCAGCTTAGGCGGGAGCAGCTCCTACGAGCAGTACTTC. Translated: CASSLGGSSSYEQYF.

The V gene is TRBV29-1, the J gene TRBJ2-1; 11 bases align to TRBD1. Germline V lookup: CDR1 SQVTM, CDR2 ANQGSEA. The V segment lost 1 base and the J segment 4 bases; nucleotides outside the gene matches: 3. The CDR3 totals 15 residues. The CDR3 DNA follows: TGCAGCGTTGAAGGGGGGGACAGGGGGTACAATGAGCAGTTCTTC. Translated: CSVEGGDRGYNEQFF.

V gene TRBV7-9 combines with J gene TRBJ2-3; TRBD2 matches 10 bases. Germline V CDR1 and CDR2: SEHNR, FQNEAQ (reference sequence). V trimming: 10 bases; J trimming: 4 bases; junction bases outside the gene matches: 8. The length of the CDR3 is 14 residues. In DNA, the CDR3 is TGTGCCACGTCTAGCGGGAGAGGATCAGATACGCAGTATTTT. It yields the protein CATSSGRGSDTQYF.

The rearrangement links TRBV5-5 to TRBJ2-1; no clear D gene. Trimming left V 3 bases short and J 3 bases short, with 13 bases between. The CDR3 contains 15 residues. The germline V gene encodes CDR1 SGHKS and CDR2 YYEKEE (reference sequence). For the CDR3, the DNA is TGTGCCAGCAGCTCCCTTCGGAGTAGCTACAATGAGCAGTTCTTC. Translated, it gives CASSSLRSSYNEQFF.

The chain joins TRBV7-2 to TRBJ1-2; 8 positions match TRBD1. Looked up from germline, CDR1 is SGHTA and CDR2 is FQGNSA. The junction had 14 bases not matched to a gene; V was cut back by 4 bases and J by 7 bases. This CDR3 region has 16 residues. The chain's CDR3 is CASSSIGQGLNRGYTF. CDR3 nucleotides: TGTGCCAGCAGCTCTATCGGACAGGGACTTAACCGTGGCTACACCTTC. Full variable domain (rest looked up from reference TRBV7-2 and TRBJ1-2): GAGVSQSPSNKVTEKGKDVELRCDPISGHTALYWYRQSLGQGLEFLIYFQGNSAPDKSGLPSDRFSAERTGGSVSTLTIQRTQQEDSAVYLCASSSIGQGLNRGYTFGSGTRLTVV.

The chain carries TRBV21-1 and TRBJ1-4; TRBD1 is the table's D call, not checked against the DNA. TRBV21-1 is assigned pseudogene status. The CDR3 spans 15 residues. The CDR3, as DNA: TGTGCCAGCAGCGCCCACAGGGGCTCCAATGAAAAACTGTTTTTT. Protein: CASSAHRGSNEKLFF.

The V call is TRBV6-5, the J call TRBJ2-5; 10 nucleotides align to TRBD2. Trimming at V came to 8 bases and at J to 2 bases, leaving 8 bases not matched to a gene. The CDR3 covers 15 residues. Germline loops: CDR1 MNHEY, CDR2 SVGAGI. CDR3 in amino acids: CASRGLATAQETQYF. The DNA for the CDR3 is TGTGCCAGCCGGGGACTAGCGACGGCACAAGAGACCCAGTACTTC.

CDR3 in amino acids: CASSEQVGGGEAFF. The CDR3 bases are TGTGCCAGCAGTGAACAGGTAGGGGGCGGCGAAGCTTTCTTT. This chain uses TRBV6-5 with TRBJ1-1, with 7 bases that match TRBD1. Germline trimming cut 5 bases from V and 8 bases from J; bases unmatched to any gene: 11. The CDR3 contains 14 residues. In germline, CDR1 is MNHEY, CDR2 SVGAGI.

This chain connects TRBV5-6 to TRBJ2-3; 7 bases map to TRBD2. Looked up from germline, CDR1 is SGHDT and CDR2 is YYEEEE. There are 16 residues in the CDR3. Trimming cost V 0 bases and J 0 bases; bases outside gene matches: 4. As DNA, the CDR3 is TGTGCCAGCAGCTTGGAGGTTAGCGGGAGCACAGATACGCAGTATTTT. This encodes CASSLEVSGSTDTQYF.

The chain joins TRBV2 to TRBJ2-3; 10 bases agree with TRBD2. The CDR3 contains 15 residues. CDR1 and CDR2 (germline): SNHLY, FYNNEI. J was trimmed by 0 bases and V by 7 bases; bases with no gene match: 4. The DNA of the CDR3 is TGTGCCAGCACCACTAGCGGGGTTAGCACAGATACGCAGTATTTT. It yields the protein CASTTSGVSTDTQYF.

The gene calls are TRBV6-5 and TRBJ1-5; no clear D gene. Trimming shortened V by 4 bases and J by 0 bases, and 7 bases separated the two germline ends. The germline V gene encodes CDR1 MNHEY and CDR2 SVGAGI. The CDR3 sequence is 14 residues long. CDR3 residues: CASSFSNSNQPQHF. The DNA for the CDR3 is TGTGCCAGCAGTTTCTCTAATAGCAATCAGCCCCAGCATTTT.

The chain recombines TRBV6-6 with TRBJ2-7; D possibly corresponds to TRBD1 (7 bases). This CDR3 region has 12 residues. The V and J ends lost 5 bases and 6 bases respectively, with 11 bases between them. Germline V gene sequence: CDR1 MNHNY, CDR2 SVGAGI (reference sequence). CDR3 DNA sequence: TGTGCCAGCAGTCTTCAGGGGGGCGAGCAGTACTTC. Encoded protein: CASSLQGGEQYF.

The CDR3 is CASSVPGTGNGYTF. CDR3 DNA sequence: TGTGCCAGCAGCGTTCCCGGGACAGGGAATGGCTACACCTTC. The chain uses TRBV7-9 and TRBJ1-2; 9 nucleotides agree with TRBD1. CDR3 size: 14 residues. From germline, CDR1 is SEHNR and CDR2 FQNEAQ (reference sequence). V lost 5 bases to trimming and J lost 6 bases; unmatched junction nucleotides: 7.

The gene calls are TRBV28 and TRBJ2-5; TRBD1 matches at 12 bases. This CDR3 is built from 18 residues. Trimming took 5 bases from V and 5 from J; bases not matched to a gene: 15. Germline CDR1 is MDHEN and CDR2 is SYDVKM. The CDR3 here is CASSPRLWDRGRRETQYF. DNA for the CDR3: TGTGCCAGCAGTCCCCGTCTGTGGGACAGGGGGCGAAGGGAGACCCAGTACTTC.

The rearrangement joins TRBV19 to TRBJ2-3; 8 nucleotides align to TRBD1. Germline V gene lookup returns CDR1 LNHDA and CDR2 SQIVND (reference sequence). The length of the CDR3 is 13 residues. V lost 7 bases and J lost 6; bases outside the gene matches: 6. CDR3 sequence: CASTQGGLDTQYF. The DNA of the CDR3 is TGTGCCAGTACACAGGGGGGACTGGATACGCAGTATTTT.

The rearrangement joins TRBV11-2 to TRBJ1-2; TRBD1 might be the D (5 bases). CDR3 length: 19 amino acids. V was clipped by 5 bases and J by 4 bases, with 29 bases between them. CDR1 SGHAT and CDR2 FQNNGV come from the germline V gene. CDR3 nucleotide sequence: TGTGCCAGCAGCACCCTCAAGAGACCGGAGGGACGCATCCCCTATGGCTACACCTTC. Translated: CASSTLKRPEGRIPYGYTF.

This clone was seen only a few times. CDR3 sequence: CAWSAAGGGETQYF. Written as DNA, the CDR3 is TGTGCCTGGAGTGCAGCGGGAGGAGGAGAGACCCAGTACTTC. The chain carries TRBV30 and TRBJ2-5; 9 bases map to TRBD2. Germline V gene lookup returns CDR1 GTSNPN and CDR2 SVGIG (reference sequence). This CDR3 is built from 14 residues. Trimming at V came to 1 base and at J to 4 bases, leaving 4 bases not matched to a gene.

This chain connects TRBV18 to TRBJ1-2, with 8 bases aligning to TRBD1. The CDR3 is 13 amino acids. V lost 6 bases and J lost 6; bases outside the gene matches: 6. Germline V CDR1 and CDR2: KGHSH, LQKENI. In nucleotides, the CDR3 is TGTGCCAGCTCGGCGCCAGGGGGCGATGGCTACACCTTC. It encodes CASSAPGGDGYTF.

The rearrangement joins TRBV5-1 to TRBJ2-5; the D gene is possibly TRBD2 (5 bases). The DNA end lines up better with TRBJ2-7; the J call may be wrong. The CDR3 covers 15 residues. Germline V gene sequence: CDR1 SGHRS, CDR2 YFSETQ. The CDR3 here is CASSLLPVRGYEQYF. The DNA of the CDR3 is TGCGCCAGCAGCTTGTTACCGGTACGGGGTTACGAGCAGTACTTC.

This clone came up a few times. Other DNA sequences in the same sample also yield this CDR3. J is TRBJ2-2 and V is TRBV4-2; possible D gene TRBD1, 5 bases. Deletions cut 4 bases from V and 4 bases from J, with 16 bases between. From germline, CDR1 is LGHNA and CDR2 YNFKEQ. The CDR3 covers 16 residues. CDR3 in DNA: TGTGCCAGCAGCCCCACACCCACAGGAGCCACCGGGGAGCTGTTTTTT. Protein sequence: CASSPTPTGATGELFF.

The V call is TRBV29-1, the J call TRBJ2-1; 13 bases align to TRBD2. The CDR3 totals 17 residues. The trim removed 6 bases at V and 2 bases at J, leaving 10 bases unmatched. Germline CDR1 and CDR2: SQVTM and ANQGSEA. The CDR3 DNA reads as TGCAGCGTGGGTGGACTAGCGGGAGTGCAGGCCTACAATGAGCAGTTCTTC. Its protein product is CSVGGLAGVQAYNEQFF.

This clone showed up just a few times. The CDR3 spells CASSPSGKSYEQYF. The CDR3 region has the DNA TGCGCCAGCAGCCCTAGCGGGAAGAGCTACGAGCAGTACTTC. The gene calls are TRBV4-1 and TRBJ2-7, with 9 bases aligning to TRBD2. The CDR3 has 14 residues. V shed 4 bases, J shed 3 bases, and the junction held 4 bases outside the gene matches. The germline gives CDR1 MGHRA, CDR2 YSYEKL.